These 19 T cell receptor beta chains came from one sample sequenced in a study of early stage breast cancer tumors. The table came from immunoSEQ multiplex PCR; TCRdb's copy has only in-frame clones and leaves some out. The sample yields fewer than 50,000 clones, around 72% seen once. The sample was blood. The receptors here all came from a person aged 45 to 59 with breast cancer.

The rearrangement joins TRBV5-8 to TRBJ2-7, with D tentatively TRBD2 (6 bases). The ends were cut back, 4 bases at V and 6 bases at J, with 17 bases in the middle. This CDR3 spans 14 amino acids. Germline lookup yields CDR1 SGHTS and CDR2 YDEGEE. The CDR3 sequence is CASSPVRGTGEQYF. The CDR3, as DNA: TGTGCCAGCAGCCCCGTTCGCGGGACCGGCGAGCAGTACTTC.

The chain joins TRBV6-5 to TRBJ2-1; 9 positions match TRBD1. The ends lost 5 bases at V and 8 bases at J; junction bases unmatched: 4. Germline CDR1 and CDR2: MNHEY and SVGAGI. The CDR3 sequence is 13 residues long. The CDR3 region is CASSTGGWHEQFF. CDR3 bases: TGTGCCAGCAGTACAGGGGGCTGGCATGAGCAGTTCTTC.

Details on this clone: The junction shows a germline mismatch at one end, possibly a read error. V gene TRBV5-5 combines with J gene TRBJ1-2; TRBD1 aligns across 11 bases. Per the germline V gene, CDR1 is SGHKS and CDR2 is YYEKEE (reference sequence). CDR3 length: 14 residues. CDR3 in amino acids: CASSRTGGNSGYTF. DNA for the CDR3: TGTGCCAGCAGCCGGACAGGGGGCAACTCTGGCTACACCTTC.

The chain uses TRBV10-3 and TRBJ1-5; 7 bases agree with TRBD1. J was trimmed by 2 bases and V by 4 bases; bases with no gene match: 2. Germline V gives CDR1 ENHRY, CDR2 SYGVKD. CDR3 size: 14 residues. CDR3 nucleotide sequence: TGTGCCATCAGTGGACAGGGCCGCAATCAGCCCCAGCATTTT. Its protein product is CAISGQGRNQPQHF.

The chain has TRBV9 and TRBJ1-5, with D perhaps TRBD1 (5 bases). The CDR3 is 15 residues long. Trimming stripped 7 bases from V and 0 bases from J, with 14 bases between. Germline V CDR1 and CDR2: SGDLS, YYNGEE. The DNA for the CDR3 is TGTGCCAGCTCTCCAACAGGTTATAGCAATCAGCCCCAGCATTTT. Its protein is CASSPTGYSNQPQHF.

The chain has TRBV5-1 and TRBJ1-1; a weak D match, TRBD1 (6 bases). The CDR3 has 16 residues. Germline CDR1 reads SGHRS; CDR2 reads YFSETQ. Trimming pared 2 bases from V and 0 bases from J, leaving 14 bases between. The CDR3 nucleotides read TGCGCCAGCAGCTTAACCGGGGGGCCCTTGAACACTGAAGCTTTCTTT. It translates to CASSLTGGPLNTEAFF. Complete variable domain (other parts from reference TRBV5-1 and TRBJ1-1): KAGVTQTPRYLIKTRGQQVTLSCSPISGHRSVSWYQQTPGQGLQFLFEYFSETQRNKGNFPGRFSGRQFSNSRSEMNVSTLELGDSALYLCASSLTGGPLNTEAFFGQGTRLTVV.

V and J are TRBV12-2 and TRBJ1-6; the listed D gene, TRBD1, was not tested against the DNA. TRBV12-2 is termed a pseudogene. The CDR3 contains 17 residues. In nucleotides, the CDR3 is TGTGCAAGTCGCTTAGACAGGGGGCCACCTTATAATTCACCCCTCCACTTT. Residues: CASRLDRGPPYNSPLHF.

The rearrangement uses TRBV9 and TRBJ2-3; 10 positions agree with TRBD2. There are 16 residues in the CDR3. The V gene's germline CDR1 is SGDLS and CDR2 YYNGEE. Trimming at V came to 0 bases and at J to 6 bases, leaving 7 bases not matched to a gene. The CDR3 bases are TGTGCCAGCAGCGTAGGTCTAGCGGGGGACGGTGATACGCAGTATTTT. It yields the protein CASSVGLAGDGDTQYF.

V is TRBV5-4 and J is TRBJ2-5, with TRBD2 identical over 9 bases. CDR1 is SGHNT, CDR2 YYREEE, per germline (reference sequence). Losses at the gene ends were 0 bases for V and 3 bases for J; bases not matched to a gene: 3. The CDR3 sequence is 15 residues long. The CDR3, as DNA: TGTGCCAGCAGCTTGGGGGGACTAGCAGAAGAGACCCAGTACTTC. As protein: CASSLGGLAEETQYF.

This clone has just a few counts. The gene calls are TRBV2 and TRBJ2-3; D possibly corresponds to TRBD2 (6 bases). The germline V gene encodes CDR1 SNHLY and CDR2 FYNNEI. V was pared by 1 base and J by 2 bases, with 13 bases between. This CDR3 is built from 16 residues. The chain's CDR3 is CASSEVSSGATDTQYF. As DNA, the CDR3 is TGTGCCAGCAGTGAAGTGAGTAGCGGAGCCACAGATACGCAGTATTTT.

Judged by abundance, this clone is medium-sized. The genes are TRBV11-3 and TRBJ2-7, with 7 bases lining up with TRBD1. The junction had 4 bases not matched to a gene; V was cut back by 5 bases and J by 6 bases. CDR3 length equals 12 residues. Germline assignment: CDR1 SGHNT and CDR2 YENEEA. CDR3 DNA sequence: TGTGCCAGCAGCCGCAGGGGGTCCGAGCAGTACTTC. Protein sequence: CASSRRGSEQYF.

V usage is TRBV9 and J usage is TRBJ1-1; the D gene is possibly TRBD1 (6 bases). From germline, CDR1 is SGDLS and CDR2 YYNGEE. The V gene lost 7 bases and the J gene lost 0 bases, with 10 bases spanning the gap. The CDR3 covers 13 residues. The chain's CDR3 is CASGQMVNTEAFF. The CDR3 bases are TGTGCCAGCGGACAGATGGTGAACACTGAAGCTTTCTTT.

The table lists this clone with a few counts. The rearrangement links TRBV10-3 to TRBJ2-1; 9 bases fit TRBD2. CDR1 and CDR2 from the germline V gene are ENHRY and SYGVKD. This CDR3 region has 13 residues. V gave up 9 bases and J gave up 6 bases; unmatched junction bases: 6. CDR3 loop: CAIHGAGGNEQFF. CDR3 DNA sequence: TGTGCCATTCACGGAGCGGGAGGCAATGAGCAGTTCTTC.

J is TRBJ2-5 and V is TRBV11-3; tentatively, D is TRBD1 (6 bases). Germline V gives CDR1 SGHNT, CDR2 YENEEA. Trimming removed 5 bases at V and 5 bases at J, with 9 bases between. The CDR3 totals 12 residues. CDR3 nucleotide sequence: TGTGCCAGCAGCCGGGACACGGAGACCCAGTACTTC. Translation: CASSRDTETQYF.

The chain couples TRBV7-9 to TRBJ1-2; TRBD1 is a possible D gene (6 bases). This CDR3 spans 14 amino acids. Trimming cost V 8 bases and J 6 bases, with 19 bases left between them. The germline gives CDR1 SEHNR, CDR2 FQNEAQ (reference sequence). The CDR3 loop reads CASQTGGRENGYTF. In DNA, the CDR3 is TGTGCCAGCCAGACCGGGGGGCGAGAGAATGGCTACACCTTC.

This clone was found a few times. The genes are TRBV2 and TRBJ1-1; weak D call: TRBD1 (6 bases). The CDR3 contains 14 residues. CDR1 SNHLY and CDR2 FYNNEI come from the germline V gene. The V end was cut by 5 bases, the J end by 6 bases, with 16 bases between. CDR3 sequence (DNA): TGTGCCAGCAGTAAAGGGAGACAGGACGCTGAAGCTTTCTTT. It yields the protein CASSKGRQDAEAFF.

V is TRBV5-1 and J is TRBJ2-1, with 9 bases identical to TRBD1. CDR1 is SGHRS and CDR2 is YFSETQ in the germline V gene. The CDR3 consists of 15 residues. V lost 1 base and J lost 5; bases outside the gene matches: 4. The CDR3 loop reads CASSLIGTGNNEQFF. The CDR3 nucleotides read TGCGCCAGCAGCTTGATCGGGACAGGGAACAATGAGCAGTTCTTC.

The CDR3 loop is CASSLGSENLYGYTF. DNA for the CDR3: TGTGCCAGCAGCTTAGGGTCAGAAAATCTCTATGGCTACACCTTC. The V and J genes are TRBV7-9 and TRBJ1-2, with D unclear. This CDR3 comprises 15 residues. Trimming cost V 1 base and J 4 bases, with 13 bases left between them. Germline CDR1 and CDR2: SEHNR and FQNEAQ (reference sequence).

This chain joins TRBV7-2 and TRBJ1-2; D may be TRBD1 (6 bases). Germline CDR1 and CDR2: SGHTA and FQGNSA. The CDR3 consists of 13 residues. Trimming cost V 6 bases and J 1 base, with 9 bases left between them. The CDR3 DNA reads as TGTGCCAGCAGTCAGGGGTATAACTATGGCTACACCTTC. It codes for CASSQGYNYGYTF. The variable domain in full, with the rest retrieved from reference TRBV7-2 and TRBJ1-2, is GAGVSQSPSNKVTEKGKDVELRCDPISGHTALYWYRQSLGQGLEFLIYFQGNSAPDKSGLPSDRFSAERTGGSVSTLTIQRTQQEDSAVYLCASSQGYNYGYTFGSGTRLTVV.